This entry describes one T cell receptor beta chain. As yet, its antigen is unknown. The CDR3 consists of 15 residues. J lost 9 bases, V lost 4 bases, and 5 bases had no gene match. Germline V lookup: CDR1 SGHDT, CDR2 YYEEEE. This entry is derived from a study of cytomegalovirus exposure and HLA in healthy donors. Broader study findings: For most TCR sequences rarity was the rule, although some public TCRs occurred in many donors.

Vbeta (60) and Jbeta (13) primers were used in the PCR. Clones were sequenced by immunoSEQ multiplex PCR, and TCRdb holds only the in-frame ones, with some missing. The sample has approximately 100,000 clones, 76% seen once. The chain employs TRBV5-6 and TRBJ1-6, with 12 bases aligning to TRBD1. Sequenced sample: PBMCs. The TCR comes from a man aged 35 to 55 in good health and CMV-seronegative. The CDR3 reads CASSPRDRGRSPLHF. In nucleotides, the CDR3 is TGTGCCAGCAGCCCCCGGGACAGGGGGCGTTCACCCCTCCACTTT. Based on the CDR3 plus reference TRBV5-6 and TRBJ1-6, the full variable domain is DAGVTQSPTHLIKTRGQQVTLRCSPKSGHDTVSWYQQALGQGPQFIFQYYEEEERQRGNFPDRFSGHQFPNYSSELNVNALLLGDSALYLCASSPRDRGRSPLHFGNGTRLTVT.